These T cell receptor beta chains were read from a single sample in a study of CD8 T cells in ankylosing spondylitis. One entry per CDR3 protein results from TCRdb running MiXCR on the 5' RACE reads. Of over 600,000 distinct CDR3 sequences listed, around 20% are singletons. Sample: blood, either unsorted or a sorted T cell fraction (not recorded which). Every receptor here comes from a male donor with ankylosing spondylitis. Both conserved end residues are part of each CDR3. The order of the fields is V gene, clone size, J gene, D gene, CDR3 DNA, CDR3 protein. The D gene is left open where the match is weak. A clone size is listed for some rows: how often the clone was seen (once, few, many), or a class if it is expanded.

TRBV12-3/TRBV12-4	many	TRBJ2-3	-	TGTGCCAGCAGTTTAGTAGGGTTGGATACGCAGTATTTT	CASSLVGLDTQYF
TRBV4-3	-	TRBJ2-1	-	TGCGCCAGCAGCCAAGACGGAGACTTCAACAATGAGCAGTTCTTC	CASSQDGDFNNEQFF
TRBV3-1	-	TRBJ2-7	-	TGTGCCAGCAGCCTGCGCGGTTGGGAGCAGTACTTC	CASSLRGWEQYF
TRBV12-3/TRBV12-4	few	TRBJ2-7	TRBD1	TGTGCCAGCAGTCCCGGGACAGGGAACCCAAGCTCCTACGAGCAGTACTTC	CASSPGTGNPSSYEQYF
TRBV5-1	few	TRBJ1-1	TRBD1	TGCGCCAGCAGCCAACAGGGGGAGGTCGCTGAAGCTTTCTTT	CASSQQGEVAEAFF
TRBV6-5	few	TRBJ1-1	TRBD1	TGTGCCAGCAGTTACTCGGCAGGGGGCGTTCAGAACACTGAAGCTTTCTTT	CASSYSAGGVQNTEAFF
TRBV5-1	few	TRBJ2-1	TRBD2	TGCGCCAGCAGCAGCACGACTAGCGGGGCCTACAATGAGCAGTTCTTC	CASSSTTSGAYNEQFF
TRBV6-1	few	TRBJ1-5	-	TGTGCCAGCAGACAACAGGGAAGGAGCAATCAGCCCCAGCATTTT	CASRQQGRSNQPQHF
TRBV20-1	few	TRBJ2-3	-	TGCAGTGCAGCCCGCCCGAACCCGAACACAGATACGCAGTATTTT	CSAARPNPNTDTQYF
TRBV12-3/TRBV12-4	-	TRBJ2-3	TRBD1	TGTGCCAGCAGCTCGACAGGGGAGAAAGATACGCAGTATTTT	CASSSTGEKDTQYF
TRBV20-1	-	TRBJ2-2	TRBD2	TGCAGTGCGAGATCCGGGACTAGCGGGGGAAGAGCCGGGGAGCTGTTTTTT	CSARSGTSGGRAGELFF
TRBV7-8	-	TRBJ2-6	-	TGTGCCAGCAGCTTAGTGCGGGGTACTGGGGCCAACGTCCTGACTTTC	CASSLVRGTGANVLTF
TRBV27	-	TRBJ2-1	TRBD2	TGTGCCAGCAGTTTATCCCCCCGGACTAGCGGTTACAATGAGCAGTTCTTC	CASSLSPRTSGYNEQFF
TRBV5-1	few	TRBJ2-3	-	TGCGCCAGCAGCCCGGACAGGGAGGGAAGTACGCAGTATTTT	CASSPDREGSTQYF
TRBV4-2	few	TRBJ2-2	TRBD2	TGTGCCAGCAGCCAAGATCCAGCGGGGGACACCACCGGGGAGCTGTTTTTT	CASSQDPAGDTTGELFF
TRBV24-1	few	TRBJ2-1	TRBD2	TGTGCCACCAGTGATTTCGGGGGGGAGCAGTTCTTC	CATSDFGGEQFF
TRBV4-1	few	TRBJ2-1	-	TGCGCCAGCAGCCGGTACGGGGGGCGGGGTAACTACAATGAGCAGTTCTTC	CASSRYGGRGNYNEQFF
TRBV29-1	-	TRBJ1-4	TRBD1	TGCAGCGTTGGACAGGGGATTGAAAAACTGTTTTTT	CSVGQGIEKLFF
TRBV20-1	-	TRBJ2-3	TRBD2	TGCAGTGCTAGTGGCCCCCTAGCGGCGAGGGATACGCAGTATTTT	CSASGPLAARDTQYF
TRBV7-9	few	TRBJ1-2	-	TGTGCCAGCAGCTTAGTCGGCGCCTATGGCTACACCTTC	CASSLVGAYGYTF
TRBV2	-	TRBJ1-1	-	TGTGCCAGCAGCATATCTGAAGCTTTCTTT	CASSISEAFF
TRBV27	-	TRBJ2-2	TRBD1	TGTGCCAGCACTACGGGACAGTCCTCCACCGGGGAGCTGTTTTTT	CASTTGQSSTGELFF
TRBV7-3	-	TRBJ2-1	-	TGTGCCAGCAGCTCACAACCCGTGGGCAATGAGCAGTTCTTC	CASSSQPVGNEQFF
TRBV5-1	-	TRBJ1-3	-	TGCGCCAGCAGCTCGGACCAGTCTGCAGCCTCTGGAAACACCATATATTTT	CASSSDQSAASGNTIYF